One sample yielded the 3 T cell receptor beta chains listed below, sequenced in a study of shared clonotypes between healthy human individuals. Profiling relied on immunoSEQ multiplex PCR, and the TCRdb table lists in-frame clones only, not all of them. The top ten clones hold more than 0.35% of a sample with 2,500,000 or so clones, 80% to 95% of them seen once. Sequenced input: naive CD4+ T cells from PBMCs. As for subset: CD45RA+ positively selected. All receptors come from a man between 18 and 29 years old in good health. Some clones in this sample may be carry-over from other donors' samples.

The chain recombines TRBV9 with TRBJ2-1; no firm D call. Trimming removed 0 bases at V and 3 bases at J, with 10 bases between. Germline CDR1 reads SGDLS; CDR2 reads YYNGEE. There are 15 residues in the CDR3. The CDR3 loop reads CASSVEAPGYNEQFF. In DNA, the CDR3 is TGTGCCAGCAGCGTAGAAGCGCCAGGCTACAATGAGCAGTTCTTC. Looking up the rest from reference TRBV9 and TRBJ2-1 gives the full variable domain: DSGVTQTPKHLITATGQRVTLRCSPRSGDLSVYWYQQSLDQGLQFLIQYYNGEERAKGNILERFSAQQFPDLHSELNLSSLELGDSALYFCASSVEAPGYNEQFFGPGTRLTVL.

The rearrangement links TRBV18 to TRBJ1-2; no clear D. Germline V gene sequence: CDR1 KGHSH, CDR2 LQKENI. The CDR3 is made up of 14 amino acids. Trimming stripped 0 bases from V and 4 bases from J, with 9 bases between. CDR3 region: CASSPPGFGYGYTF. CDR3 bases: TGTGCCAGCTCACCACCGGGTTTTGGCTATGGCTACACCTTC. Full variable domain (remainder filled in from reference TRBV18 and TRBJ1-2): NAGVMQNPRHLVRRRGQEARLRCSPMKGHSHVYWYRQLPEEGLKFMVYLQKENIIDESGMPKERFSAEFPKEGPSILRIQQVVRGDSAAYFCASSPPGFGYGYTFGSGTRLTVV.

This clone has only a few counts. The genes are TRBV7-8 and TRBJ2-7; D unclear. The V end was cut by 0 bases, the J end by 2 bases, with 8 bases between. Germline loops: CDR1 SGHVS, CDR2 FQNEAQ. The CDR3 is made up of 14 amino acids. CDR3 in amino acids: CASSLAGYPYEQYF. DNA of the CDR3: TGTGCCAGCAGCTTAGCCGGGTATCCCTACGAGCAGTACTTC.